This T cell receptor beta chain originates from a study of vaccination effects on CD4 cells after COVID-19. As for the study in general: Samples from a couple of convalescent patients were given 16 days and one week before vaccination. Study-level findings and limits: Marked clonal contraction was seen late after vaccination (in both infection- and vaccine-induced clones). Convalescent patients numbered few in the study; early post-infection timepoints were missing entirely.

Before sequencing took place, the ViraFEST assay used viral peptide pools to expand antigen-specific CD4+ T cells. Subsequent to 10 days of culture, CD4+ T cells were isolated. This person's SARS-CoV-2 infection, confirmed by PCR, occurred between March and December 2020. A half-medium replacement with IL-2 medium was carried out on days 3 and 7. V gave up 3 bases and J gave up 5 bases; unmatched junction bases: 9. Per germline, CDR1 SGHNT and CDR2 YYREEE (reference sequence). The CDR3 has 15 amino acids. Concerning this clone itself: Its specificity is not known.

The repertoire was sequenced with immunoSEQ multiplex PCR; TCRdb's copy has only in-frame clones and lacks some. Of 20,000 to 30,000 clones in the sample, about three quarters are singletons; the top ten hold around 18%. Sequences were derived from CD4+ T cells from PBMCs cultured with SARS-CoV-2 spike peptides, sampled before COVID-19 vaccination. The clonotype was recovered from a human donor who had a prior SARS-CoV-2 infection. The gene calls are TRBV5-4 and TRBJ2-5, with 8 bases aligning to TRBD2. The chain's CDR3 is CASSSTGLGGETQYF. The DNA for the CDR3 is TGTGCCAGCAGCTCGACGGGACTAGGGGGGGAGACCCAGTACTTC. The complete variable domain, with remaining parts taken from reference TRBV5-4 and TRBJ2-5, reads ETGVTQSPTHLIKTRGQQVTLRCSSQSGHNTVSWYQQALGQGPQFIFQYYREEENGRGNFPPRFSGLQFPNYSSELNVNALELDDSALYLCASSSTGLGGETQYFGPGTRLLVL.